The rows below give T cell receptor beta chains drawn from one sample of a study of spatial heterogeneity in lung cancer. TCRdb passed the 5' RACE reads through MiXCR, listing each CDR3 protein once. There are around 110,000 distinct CDR3 sequences in the sample; approximately 12% occur only once, and 16% lies in the top ten. The source was PBMCs, collected at follow-up. These receptors came from a male donor with early-stage non-small cell lung cancer. Both conserved end residues are part of each CDR3. Clone size is given for some rows only: seen once, a few or many times, or a class if the clone is expanded.

CDR3aa: CASSVDRGAYNEQFF
v_gene: TRBV2
abundance: many

CDR3aa: CASGRRGTGELFF
v_gene: TRBV27
abundance: NA

CDR3aa: CASRVRTGANTEAFF
v_gene: TRBV5-1
abundance: few

CDR3aa: CASSRGTGRAGTQYF
v_gene: TRBV12-3/TRBV12-4
abundance: NA

CDR3aa: CASSLFGVGGISGNTIYF
v_gene: TRBV12-3/TRBV12-4
abundance: few

CDR3aa: CASSQLGPSTDTQYF
v_gene: TRBV3-1
abundance: NA

CDR3aa: CASSFSAAGGTDTQYF
v_gene: TRBV7-9
abundance: few

CDR3aa: CASSRDRGRQETQYF
v_gene: TRBV7-6
abundance: few

CDR3aa: CASSNGQVFQETQYF
v_gene: TRBV5-4
abundance: NA

CDR3aa: CATSVSGGTDTQYF
v_gene: TRBV24-1
abundance: NA

CDR3aa: CASSVSGNTIYF
v_gene: TRBV9
abundance: few

CDR3aa: CASSRASYEQYF
v_gene: TRBV18
abundance: many

CDR3aa: CSVAYRDENGELFF
v_gene: TRBV29-1
abundance: many

CDR3aa: CSVEGYTDTQYF
v_gene: TRBV29-1
abundance: many

CDR3aa: CATQTSGEETQYF
v_gene: TRBV10-3
abundance: many

CDR3aa: CASSTGAGALTRGYEQYF
v_gene: TRBV12-3/TRBV12-4
abundance: many

CDR3aa: CSADRDSTYGYTF
v_gene: TRBV20-1
abundance: NA

CDR3aa: CASSRTSGSNNEQFF
v_gene: TRBV19
abundance: few

CDR3aa: CSVEVSWGSDGYTF
v_gene: TRBV29-1
abundance: many

CDR3aa: CASSQDGGGNQPQHF
v_gene: TRBV4-2
abundance: few

CDR3aa: CASIRLAGEETQYF
v_gene: TRBV6-6
abundance: few

CDR3aa: CASSFLDMTGEAFF
v_gene: TRBV5-1
abundance: NA

CDR3aa: CATSGTGQLNTEAFF
v_gene: TRBV24-1
abundance: NA

CDR3aa: CASSVGRGPSYNEQFF
v_gene: TRBV9
abundance: NA

CDR3aa: CASSLEAGDTEAFF
v_gene: TRBV7-9
abundance: NA

CDR3aa: CASRIAGVNTGELFF
v_gene: TRBV12-3/TRBV12-4
abundance: NA

CDR3aa: CASSPYLADRGGTEAFF
v_gene: TRBV9
abundance: many

CDR3aa: CASSGKHSSHNEQFF
v_gene: TRBV10-1
abundance: few

CDR3aa: CASSIGASNQPQHF
v_gene: TRBV19
abundance: few

CDR3aa: CAWSVQGGGANNQPQHF
v_gene: TRBV30
abundance: NA

CDR3aa: CSAKTASGQGNYGYTF
v_gene: TRBV20-1
abundance: few

CDR3aa: CASRRTVTEAFF
v_gene: TRBV6-2/TRBV6-3
abundance: NA

CDR3aa: CSARGPRVIDTQYF
v_gene: TRBV20-1
abundance: few

CDR3aa: CATSSAGDFPDTQYF
v_gene: TRBV24-1
abundance: NA

CDR3aa: CASSLGQGNTIYF
v_gene: TRBV7-3
abundance: NA

CDR3aa: CSARDGARTAKNTEAFF
v_gene: TRBV20-1
abundance: many

CDR3aa: CASSVAGVGELFF
v_gene: TRBV9
abundance: few

CDR3aa: CASSLWEEGGYTF
v_gene: TRBV11-2
abundance: many

CDR3aa: CASSQDSSEAGANVLTF
v_gene: TRBV4-2
abundance: NA

CDR3aa: CASSHSGGPYNEQFF
v_gene: TRBV7-7
abundance: few

CDR3aa: CASSQDRLNTEAFF
v_gene: TRBV4-2
abundance: many

CDR3aa: CASGFPGTSSYEQYF
v_gene: TRBV28
abundance: many

CDR3aa: CASSPGAGIETQYF
v_gene: TRBV4-1
abundance: NA

CDR3aa: CAWRGQGLSGANVLTF
v_gene: TRBV30
abundance: NA

CDR3aa: CASSWLNLETDTQYF
v_gene: TRBV5-1
abundance: NA

CDR3aa: CASSLWEEKSDTQYF
v_gene: TRBV13
abundance: NA

CDR3aa: CSAIIGDRGGSLAKNIQYF
v_gene: TRBV20-1
abundance: few

CDR3aa: CASSRRVSLGTEAFF
v_gene: TRBV5-6
abundance: many

CDR3aa: CAISESGGTGANVLTF
v_gene: TRBV10-3
abundance: many

CDR3aa: CASSWESNQPQHF
v_gene: TRBV2
abundance: NA

CDR3aa: CASSPRPDRGFYGYTF
v_gene: TRBV9
abundance: many

CDR3aa: CASSLNSNTEAFF
v_gene: TRBV7-3
abundance: NA

CDR3aa: CASRRLAGADQETQYF
v_gene: TRBV11-2
abundance: few

CDR3aa: CASSLGGINQPQHF
v_gene: TRBV11-3
abundance: NA

CDR3aa: CASSLGHRFSYNEQFF
v_gene: TRBV5-6
abundance: many

CDR3aa: CASSASGSNQPQHF
v_gene: TRBV7-9
abundance: few

CDR3aa: CASSQGMGRLNSPLHF
v_gene: TRBV3-1
abundance: few

CDR3aa: CASSPDPGQGARNEQFF
v_gene: TRBV5-4
abundance: many

CDR3aa: CSATGSSYNEQFF
v_gene: TRBV20-1
abundance: few

CDR3aa: CASSLAGGNTIYF
v_gene: TRBV5-4
abundance: NA